This TCR beta chain was captured by sequencing in a study of tumor-infiltrating lymphocytes in primary liver carcinoma. Total RNA amounting to roughly 480 ng was the source from which TCR beta cDNA was made with a constant-region primer. Slightly modified ARM-PCR served as the procedure for the TCR beta libraries. These libraries came from three rounds of nested multiplex PCR. With TRBV1-TRBV30 forward primers and a C-beta reverse primer, the first two PCR rounds were run for about 10 cycles each. TCRdb redid the calling of the multiplex PCR reads with MiXCR, one entry per CDR3 protein. This sample has 90,000 to 100,000 distinct CDR3 sequences; approximately 71% occur once, and the top ten carry around 9.1%. Trimming pared 0 bases from V and 2 bases from J, leaving 12 bases between. Germline assignment: CDR1 SGHNT and CDR2 YYREEE (reference sequence). This CDR3 is built from 16 residues. Co-extraction of RNA and DNA was performed on roughly 20-31 mg of unsorted bulk tissue.

This clonotype was detected ten times or more. The origin of this receptor is a woman aged 60-75 years with primary liver carcinoma and hepatitis B virus infection. V and J are TRBV5-4 and TRBJ2-1, with a weak D call TRBD2 (5 bases). The sample taken for sequencing was liver tumor tissue from sampling region 5. Described subset: tumor region T5, tumor centre. CDR3 DNA sequence: TGTGCCAGCAGCTTGGGAGGGAGCTCCCCCTACAATGAGCAGTTCTTC. Protein product: CASSLGGSSPYNEQFF.